Presented here are 23 T cell receptor beta chains from one specimen sequenced in a study of blood T cell repertoires in COVID-19. Repertoires were generated with immunoSEQ multiplex PCR, while TCRdb's copy carries only in-frame clones and drops some. There are almost 95,000 clones in the sample; approximately 88% occur only once, and about 18% lies in the top ten. Sequenced material: peripheral blood. These receptors were obtained from a woman aged 60 to 75 with COVID-19, enrolled during active disease.

The chain combines TRBV19 with TRBJ1-2, with a weak D call TRBD1 (5 bases). Germline V gives CDR1 LNHDA, CDR2 SQIVND (reference sequence). The CDR3 sequence is 14 residues long. Trimming left V 5 bases short and J 8 bases short, with 18 bases between. This chain's CDR3 is CASSWKGGVYGYTF. CDR3 sequence (DNA): TGTGCCAGTAGTTGGAAGGGAGGGGTTTACGGCTACACCTTC.

The sample holds a few counts of this clone. V is TRBV6-1 and J is TRBJ1-5; 10 positions match TRBD1. V lost 2 bases, J lost 11 bases, and 6 bases stayed unmatched. The V gene's germline CDR1 is MNHNS and CDR2 SASEGT. This CDR3 region has 14 residues. The DNA for the CDR3 is TGTGCCAGCAGTGAAACCGGGACAGGGGTGTCCCAGCATTTT. Protein: CASSETGTGVSQHF.

Of note for this clone: The junction does not match germline at one end; this may be a read error. The gene calls are TRBV6-4 and TRBJ1-1; the match to TRBD1 covers 8 bases. The CDR3 has 12 amino acids. Germline CDR1 and CDR2: MRHNA and SNTAGT. CDR3 bases: TGTGCCAGCAGTACCGGACAGGGAGAAGTTTTCTTT. Its translation: CASSTGQGEVFF.

The chain couples TRBV6-1 to TRBJ1-5; tentatively, D is TRBD1 (5 bases). Germline CDR1 is MNHNS and CDR2 is SASEGT. The CDR3 is 17 amino acids. V was pared by 2 bases and J by 3 bases, with 17 bases between. CDR3 amino acids: CASSEMVRGSVNQPQHF. The CDR3 bases are TGTGCCAGCAGTGAAATGGTTAGGGGTTCGGTCAATCAGCCCCAGCATTTT.

This chain uses TRBV6-1 with TRBJ1-3, with D possibly TRBD1 on 5 matching bases. V lost 3 bases and J lost 2, with 11 bases in between. The germline CDR1 and CDR2 sequences are MNHNS and SASEGT. This CDR3 spans 15 amino acids. The CDR3 loop reads CASSDGTGTGNTIYF. The DNA of the CDR3 is TGTGCCAGCAGTGATGGGACTGGAACTGGAAACACCATATATTTT.

The chain uses TRBV5-1 and TRBJ2-2, with TRBD1 matching over 7 bases. V was pared by 4 bases and J by 1 base, with 7 bases of the junction left unmatched. The CDR3 spans 16 residues. Germline assignment: CDR1 SGHRS and CDR2 YFSETQ. The CDR3 loop is CASSAEQGMNTGELFF. CDR3 DNA: TGCGCCAGCAGCGCCGAACAGGGGATGAACACCGGGGAGCTGTTTTTT. The complete variable domain, with remaining parts taken from reference TRBV5-1 and TRBJ2-2, reads KAGVTQTPRYLIKTRGQQVTLSCSPISGHRSVSWYQQTPGQGLQFLFEYFSETQRNKGNFPGRFSGRQFSNSRSEMNVSTLELGDSALYLCASSAEQGMNTGELFFGEGSRLTVL.

This chain joins TRBV27 and TRBJ2-3; D not resolved. V was pared by 2 bases and J by 3 bases, with 9 bases between. This CDR3 region has 14 residues. Germline CDR1 and CDR2: MNHEY and SMNVEV (reference sequence). CDR3 region: CASSLNPRTDTQYF. CDR3 in DNA: TGTGCCAGCAGTTTAAATCCCAGGACAGATACGCAGTATTTT.

This chain links TRBV9 with TRBJ2-5; the match to TRBD2 covers 8 bases. After removal of 4 bases from V and 4 bases from J, the junction contained 9 bases not matched to a gene. CDR3 length: 15 amino acids. Germline assignment: CDR1 SGDLS and CDR2 YYNGEE. The CDR3: CASSTRRAGVETQYF. CDR3 DNA: TGTGCCAGCAGCACCCGACGAGCGGGGGTAGAGACCCAGTACTTC.

This chain joins TRBV30 and TRBJ2-5, with D uncertain. V was shortened by 0 bases and J by 5 bases, with 4 bases between the two germline ends. The CDR3 is 11 amino acids. Germline assignment: CDR1 GTSNPN and CDR2 SVGIG (reference sequence). CDR3 amino acids: CAWSVRETQYF. In DNA, the CDR3 is TGTGCCTGGAGTGTACGGGAGACCCAGTACTTC.

The chain uses TRBV6-4 and TRBJ2-7, with D maybe TRBD2 (6 bases). CDR3 length: 15 residues. V lost 6 bases, J lost 0 bases, and 15 bases lay in between. Germline V gene lookup returns CDR1 MRHNA and CDR2 SNTAGT. Here the CDR3 DNA reads TGTGCCAGCAGACAGGTCCGGGACTTCTCCTACGAGCAGTACTTC. Translated: CASRQVRDFSYEQYF.

The chain carries TRBV19 and TRBJ1-3; TRBD1 matches 9 bases. This CDR3 contains 14 residues. From germline, CDR1 is LNHDA and CDR2 SQIVND (reference sequence). V lost 6 bases to trimming and J lost 0 bases; unmatched junction nucleotides: 0. The CDR3 sequence: CASRQGASGNTIYF. CDR3 DNA sequence: TGTGCCAGTAGACAGGGGGCCTCTGGAAACACCATATATTTT.

This rearrangement joins TRBV11-2 to TRBJ2-7; TRBD1 is a possible D gene (6 bases). The CDR3 is 13 amino acids. Germline V gives CDR1 SGHAT, CDR2 FQNNGV. Trimming stripped 6 bases from V and 4 bases from J, with 13 bases between. DNA of the CDR3: TGTGCCAGCAGTGCTGACAGGCCTTACGAGCAGTACTTC. This translates into CASSADRPYEQYF.

This chain uses TRBV3-1 (or the pseudogene TRBV3-2) with TRBJ1-4, with D hard to call. V gave up 1 base and J gave up 8 bases, with 5 bases separating them. Looked up from germline, CDR1 is LGHDT and CDR2 is YNNKEL (reference sequence). The length of the CDR3 is 12 residues. The CDR3 nucleotides read TGTGCCAGCAGCCAAGTTGAGGAAAAACTGTTTTTT. It encodes CASSQVEEKLFF.

V and J are TRBV7-2 and TRBJ2-7, with TRBD2 matching over 8 bases. The CDR3 spans 13 residues. Germline assignment: CDR1 SGHTA and CDR2 FQGNSA. The J segment lost 9 bases and the V segment lost 5 bases, leaving 9 bases of the junction unmatched. For the CDR3, the DNA is TGTGCCAGCAGCCCGCGGGGACTAGGTGTGCAGTACTTC. It is translated as CASSPRGLGVQYF.

The J gene is TRBJ1-4, the V gene TRBV28; D remains unclear. Germline V CDR1 and CDR2: MDHEN, SYDVKM. The CDR3 has 14 amino acids. The V end was cut by 3 bases, the J end by 14 bases, with 19 bases between. CDR3 nucleotide sequence: TGTGCCAGCAGTTTTGAGCACGACGGGGAAAGTCTGTTTTTT. Protein: CASSFEHDGESLFF.

J is TRBJ1-6 and V is TRBV27; 10 positions match TRBD1. Germline CDR1 reads MNHEY; CDR2 reads SMNVEV (reference sequence). V shed 6 bases, J shed 5 bases, and the junction held 1 base outside the gene matches. This CDR3 is built from 14 residues. The CDR3 loop reads CASRTGGNNSPLHF. The CDR3 bases are TGTGCCAGCAGGACAGGGGGCAATAATTCACCCCTCCACTTT.

Comment on this clone: Other DNA sequences in this sample translate to the same CDR3. The chain employs TRBV6-1 and TRBJ2-1, with D possibly matching TRBD1 (5 bases). Germline V gene sequence: CDR1 MNHNS, CDR2 SASEGT. Trimming took 2 bases from V and 3 from J, leaving 5 bases between them. This CDR3 is 13 amino acids long. DNA for the CDR3: TGTGCCAGCAGTGAACAGGGCTACAATGAGCAGTTCTTC. The encoded protein is CASSEQGYNEQFF.

The rearrangement uses TRBV29-1 and TRBJ2-3; tentatively, D is TRBD2 (5 bases). Germline CDR1 and CDR2: SQVTM and ANQGSEA. CDR3 length: 12 residues. Trimming took off 6 bases at V and 8 bases at J, with 15 bases between the two ends. The CDR3 loop reads CSVLRGYGTQYF. The CDR3 nucleotides read TGCAGCGTGCTAAGAGGGTACGGTACGCAGTATTTT.

V gene TRBV7-3 combines with J gene TRBJ2-1; 11 bases fit TRBD2. With V trimmed by 5 bases and J by 4 bases, 7 bases remained unmatched. Germline CDR1 is SGHTA and CDR2 is FQGTGA. The CDR3 spans 16 residues. This chain's CDR3 is CASSNLAGGPYNEQFF. The CDR3, as DNA: TGTGCCAGCAGCAACTTAGCGGGGGGGCCTTACAATGAGCAGTTCTTC.

CDR3 bases: TGTGCCAGCTCACCAGTAGGGACAGGGTTTGATGGCTACACCTTC. Protein product: CASSPVGTGFDGYTF. The V call is TRBV18, the J call TRBJ1-2; 9 bases match TRBD1. Germline loops: CDR1 KGHSH, CDR2 LQKENI. Losses at the gene ends were 2 bases for V and 6 bases for J; bases not matched to a gene: 7. The CDR3 is made up of 15 amino acids.

J is TRBJ1-1 and V is TRBV3-1 (or the pseudogene TRBV3-2); the D is unclear. The length of the CDR3 is 11 residues. V lost 1 base and J lost 7, with 4 bases in between. CDR1 and CDR2 (germline): LGHDT, YNNKEL (reference sequence). The CDR3 spells CASSQAGEAFF. The DNA of the CDR3 is TGTGCCAGCAGCCAAGCAGGTGAAGCTTTCTTT.

The chain carries TRBV3-1 (or the pseudogene TRBV3-2) and TRBJ1-6; D is perhaps TRBD1 (5 bases). Trimming pared 2 bases from V and 9 bases from J, leaving 14 bases between. Germline-derived CDR1 and CDR2 are LGHDT and YNNKEL (reference sequence). CDR3 length equals 15 residues. The CDR3 sequence is CASSQHLRVGSPLHF. CDR3 nucleotide sequence: TGTGCCAGCAGCCAACACCTCAGGGTTGGTTCACCCCTCCACTTT.

J is TRBJ2-7 and V is TRBV30; TRBD1 is a possible D gene (7 bases). The CDR3 extends over 14 amino acids. V was shortened by 1 base and J by 4 bases, with 14 bases between the two germline ends. The V gene's germline CDR1 is GTSNPN and CDR2 SVGIG (reference sequence). CDR3 DNA sequence: TGTGCCTGGAGTGGTCCAGGGGGGACGTACGAGCAGTACTTC. Its translation: CAWSGPGGTYEQYF. Using reference TRBV30 and TRBJ2-7 for the parts outside the CDR3, the full variable domain is SQTIHQWPATLVQPVGSPLSLECTVEGTSNPNLYWYRQAAGRGLQLLFYSVGIGQISSEVPQNLSASRPQDRQFILSSKKLLLSDSGFYLCAWSGPGGTYEQYFGPGTRLTVT.